This TCR beta chain was captured in a study of shared clonotypes between healthy human individuals. A note on this clone: This sample also contains other DNA sequences that code for the same CDR3.

Profiling relied on immunoSEQ multiplex PCR, and the TCRdb table lists in-frame clones only, not all of them. The sample holds under 1,100,000 clones, roughly 80% seen once. The CDR3 sequence is 15 residues long. V lost 0 bases and J lost 0, with 9 bases in between. In germline, CDR1 is GTSNPN, CDR2 SVGIG (reference sequence). The clonotype was recovered from a man aged 18 to 30 in good health. V usage is TRBV30 and J usage is TRBJ1-5; perhaps TRBD1 as D (6 bases). Material for sequencing was memory CD4+ T cells sorted from blood. Subset meaning: CD45RA-negative fraction. CDR3 sequence reads: CAWSVGHYSNQPQHF. In DNA form, the CDR3 reads TGTGCCTGGAGTGTGGGACATTATAGCAATCAGCCCCAGCATTTT.